The present entry profiles one TCR beta chain with its context. This sample was taken from a study of blood T cell repertoires in COVID-19. Study-level background: Collection of acute and convalescent COVID-19 samples took place in the United States, Italy and Spain. From T cells, B-cell-depleted T cells, or PBMCs came the material, which was cDNA or gDNA.

Sequencing was performed with immunoSEQ multiplex PCR; in TCRdb, only in-frame clones are kept and a portion is missing. The sample yields about 250,000 clones, over 75% seen once. Germline V gene lookup returns CDR1 MNHEY and CDR2 SVGAGI. V lost 5 bases and J lost 4, with 9 bases in between. This CDR3 is 14 amino acids long. Sequencing was carried out using peripheral blood. The chain has TRBV6-5 and TRBJ1-6, with D perhaps TRBD1 (6 bases). The receptor was isolated from a woman aged 40 to 55 who had recovered from COVID-19. The CDR3, as DNA: TGTGCCAGCAGTAGGACAGCTTATAATTCACCCCTCCACTTT. Its protein is CASSRTAYNSPLHF.